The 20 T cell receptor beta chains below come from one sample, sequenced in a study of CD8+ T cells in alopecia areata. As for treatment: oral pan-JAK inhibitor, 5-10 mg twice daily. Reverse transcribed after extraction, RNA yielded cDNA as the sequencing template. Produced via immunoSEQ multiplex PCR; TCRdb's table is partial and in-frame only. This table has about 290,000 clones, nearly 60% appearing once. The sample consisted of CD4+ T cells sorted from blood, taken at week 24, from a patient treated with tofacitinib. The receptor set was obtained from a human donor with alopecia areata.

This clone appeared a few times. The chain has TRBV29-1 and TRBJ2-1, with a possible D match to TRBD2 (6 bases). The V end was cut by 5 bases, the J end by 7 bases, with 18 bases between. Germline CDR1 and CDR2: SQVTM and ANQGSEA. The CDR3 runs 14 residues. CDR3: CSVSVGGYLNEQFF. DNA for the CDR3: TGCAGCGTTTCGGTCGGGGGTTACCTTAATGAGCAGTTCTTC.

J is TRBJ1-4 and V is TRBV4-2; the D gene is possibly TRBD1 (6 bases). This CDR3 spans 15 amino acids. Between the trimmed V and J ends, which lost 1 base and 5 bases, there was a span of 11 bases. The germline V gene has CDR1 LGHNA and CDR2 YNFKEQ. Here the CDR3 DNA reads TGTGCCAGCAGCCAAGCAAGGCAGGGGAATGAAAAACTGTTTTTT. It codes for CASSQARQGNEKLFF.

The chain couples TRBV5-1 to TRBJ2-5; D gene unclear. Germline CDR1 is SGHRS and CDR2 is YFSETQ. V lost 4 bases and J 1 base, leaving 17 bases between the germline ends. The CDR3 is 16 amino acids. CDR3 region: CASSGETGPIQETQYF. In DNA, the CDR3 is TGCGCCAGCAGCGGGGAAACCGGGCCGATCCAAGAGACCCAGTACTTC.

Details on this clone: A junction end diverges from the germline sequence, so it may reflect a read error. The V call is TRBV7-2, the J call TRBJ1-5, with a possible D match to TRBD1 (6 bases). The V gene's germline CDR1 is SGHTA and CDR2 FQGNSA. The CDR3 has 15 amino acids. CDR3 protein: CASSLGTWSSQPQHF. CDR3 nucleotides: TGTGCCAGCAGCTTGGGGACATGGAGCAGTCAGCCCCAGCATTTT.

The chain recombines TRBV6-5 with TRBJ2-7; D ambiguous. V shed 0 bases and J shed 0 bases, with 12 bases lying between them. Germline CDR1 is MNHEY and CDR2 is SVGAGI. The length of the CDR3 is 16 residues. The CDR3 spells CASSYSGSPSSYEQYF. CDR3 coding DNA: TGTGCCAGCAGTTACTCGGGCTCCCCGAGCTCCTACGAGCAGTACTTC.

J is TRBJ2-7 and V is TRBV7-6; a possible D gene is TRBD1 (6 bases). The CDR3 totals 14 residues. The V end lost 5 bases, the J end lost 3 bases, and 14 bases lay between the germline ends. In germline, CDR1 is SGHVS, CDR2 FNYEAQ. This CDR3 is CASSPRQVLYEQYF. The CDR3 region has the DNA TGTGCCAGCAGCCCCCGACAGGTTCTCTACGAGCAGTACTTC.

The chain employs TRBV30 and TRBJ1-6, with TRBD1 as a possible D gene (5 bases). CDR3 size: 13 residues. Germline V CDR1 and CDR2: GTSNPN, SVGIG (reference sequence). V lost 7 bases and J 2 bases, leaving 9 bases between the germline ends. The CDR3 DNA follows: TGTGCCTCGAGCAGGGCCTATAATTCACCCCTCCACTTT. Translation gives CASSRAYNSPLHF.

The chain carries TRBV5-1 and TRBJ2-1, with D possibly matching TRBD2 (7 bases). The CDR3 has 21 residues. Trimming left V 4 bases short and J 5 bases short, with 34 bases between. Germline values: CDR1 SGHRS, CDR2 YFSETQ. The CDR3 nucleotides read TGCGCCAGCAGCCCGCTTATGGCGGGGCGGCGGGGGCCGAACCTAAACAATGAGCAGTTCTTC. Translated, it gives CASSPLMAGRRGPNLNNEQFF.

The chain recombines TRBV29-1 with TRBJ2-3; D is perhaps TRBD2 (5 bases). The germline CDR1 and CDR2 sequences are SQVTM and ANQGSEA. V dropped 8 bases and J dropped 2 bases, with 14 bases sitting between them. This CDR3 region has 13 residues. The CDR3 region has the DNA TGCAGCTTCCGATTGACTATCACAGATACGCAGTATTTT. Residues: CSFRLTITDTQYF.

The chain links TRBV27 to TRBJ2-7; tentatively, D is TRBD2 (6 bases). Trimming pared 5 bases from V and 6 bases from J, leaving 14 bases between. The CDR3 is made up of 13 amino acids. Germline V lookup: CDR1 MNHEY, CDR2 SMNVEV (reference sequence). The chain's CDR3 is CASSLRLVSEQYF. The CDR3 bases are TGTGCCAGCAGTCTAAGACTAGTATCCGAGCAGTACTTC.

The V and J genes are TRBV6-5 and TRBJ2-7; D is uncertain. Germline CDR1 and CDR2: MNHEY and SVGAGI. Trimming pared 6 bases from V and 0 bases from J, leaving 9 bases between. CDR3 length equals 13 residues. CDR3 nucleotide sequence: TGTGCCAGCAGGAACGGTTTCTCCTACGAGCAGTACTTC. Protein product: CASRNGFSYEQYF.

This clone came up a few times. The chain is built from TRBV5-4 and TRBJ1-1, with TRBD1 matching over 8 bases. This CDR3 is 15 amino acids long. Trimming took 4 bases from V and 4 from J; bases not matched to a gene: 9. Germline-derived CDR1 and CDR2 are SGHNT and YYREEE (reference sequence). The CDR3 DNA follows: TGTGCCAGCAGCACCGGGGACAGGTGGAGCACTGAAGCTTTCTTT. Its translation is CASSTGDRWSTEAFF.

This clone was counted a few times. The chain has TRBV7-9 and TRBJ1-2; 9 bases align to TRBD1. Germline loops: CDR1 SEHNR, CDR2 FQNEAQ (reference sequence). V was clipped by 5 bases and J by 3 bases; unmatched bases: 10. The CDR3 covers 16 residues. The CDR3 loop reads CASSVRTGGADYGYTF. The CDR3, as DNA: TGTGCCAGCAGCGTGCGAACAGGGGGCGCAGACTATGGCTACACCTTC. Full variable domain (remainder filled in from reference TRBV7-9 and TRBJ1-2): DTGVSQNPRHKITKRGQNVTFRCDPISEHNRLYWYRQTLGQGPEFLTYFQNEAQLEKSRLLSDRFSAERPKGSFSTLEIQRTEQGDSAMYLCASSVRTGGADYGYTFGSGTRLTVV.

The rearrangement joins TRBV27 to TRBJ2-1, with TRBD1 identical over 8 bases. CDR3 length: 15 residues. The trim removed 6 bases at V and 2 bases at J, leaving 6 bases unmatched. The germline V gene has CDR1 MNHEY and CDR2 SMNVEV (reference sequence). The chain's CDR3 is CASRSGTGTYNEQFF. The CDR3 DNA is TGTGCCAGCAGATCCGGGACAGGCACCTACAATGAGCAGTTCTTC.

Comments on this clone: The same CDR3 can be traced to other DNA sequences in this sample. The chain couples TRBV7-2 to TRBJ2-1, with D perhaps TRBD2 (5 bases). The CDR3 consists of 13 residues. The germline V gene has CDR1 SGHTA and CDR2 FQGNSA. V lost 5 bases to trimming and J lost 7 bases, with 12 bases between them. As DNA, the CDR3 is TGTGCCAGCAGCCCAAGGACGGGGAATGAGCAGTTCTTC. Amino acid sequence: CASSPRTGNEQFF.

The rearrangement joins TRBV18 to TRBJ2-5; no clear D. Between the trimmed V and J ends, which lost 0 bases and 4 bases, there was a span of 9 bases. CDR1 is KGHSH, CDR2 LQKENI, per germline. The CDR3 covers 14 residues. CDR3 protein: CASSPPGLVETQYF. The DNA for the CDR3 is TGTGCCAGCTCACCACCGGGCCTGGTAGAGACCCAGTACTTC.

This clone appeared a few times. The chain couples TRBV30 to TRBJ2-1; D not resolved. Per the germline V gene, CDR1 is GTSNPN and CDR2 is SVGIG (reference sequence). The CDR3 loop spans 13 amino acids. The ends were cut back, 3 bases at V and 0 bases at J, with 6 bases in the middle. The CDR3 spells CAWRGNSYNEQFF. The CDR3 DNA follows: TGTGCCTGGAGAGGGAACTCCTACAATGAGCAGTTCTTC.

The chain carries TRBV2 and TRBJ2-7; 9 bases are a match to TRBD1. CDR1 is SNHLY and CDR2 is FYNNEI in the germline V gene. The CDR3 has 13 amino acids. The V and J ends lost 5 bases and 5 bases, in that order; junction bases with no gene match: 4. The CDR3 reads CASSQRQGDEQYF. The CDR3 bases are TGTGCCAGCAGTCAAAGACAGGGGGACGAGCAGTACTTC.

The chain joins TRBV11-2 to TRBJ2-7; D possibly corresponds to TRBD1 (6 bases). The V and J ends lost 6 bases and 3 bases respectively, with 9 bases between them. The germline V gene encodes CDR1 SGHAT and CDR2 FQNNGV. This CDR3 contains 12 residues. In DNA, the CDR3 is TGTGCCAGCAGAACAGGGAGCTACGAGCAGTACTTC. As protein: CASRTGSYEQYF.

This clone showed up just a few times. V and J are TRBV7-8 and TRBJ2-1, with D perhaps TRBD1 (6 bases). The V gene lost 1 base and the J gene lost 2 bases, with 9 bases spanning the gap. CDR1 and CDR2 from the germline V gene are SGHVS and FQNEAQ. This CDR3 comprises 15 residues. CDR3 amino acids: CASSLGQATYNEQFF. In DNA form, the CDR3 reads TGTGCCAGCAGCTTAGGACAGGCAACCTACAATGAGCAGTTCTTC.